This entry lists 18 T cell receptor beta chains sequenced from one sample in a study of shared clonotypes between healthy human individuals. TCRdb's copy holds only in-frame clones and misses some; the assay was immunoSEQ multiplex PCR. There are some 1.5 million clones in the sample; approximately 98% occur only once, and about 0.45% lies in the top ten. Sequenced sample: naive CD4+ T cells sorted from blood. Noted subset: CD45RA+ positively selected. Receptor source: a man aged 30 to 45 in good health.

CDR3 coding DNA: TGTGCCACCAAGGGGGGTTGGGCAAATGAGCAGTTCTTC. It specifies CATKGGWANEQFF. The chain employs TRBV27 and TRBJ2-1; D may be TRBD1 or TRBD2 (6 bases each). CDR1 is MNHEY, CDR2 SMNVEV, per germline (reference sequence). The CDR3 is 13 residues long. Between the trimmed V and J ends, which lost 10 bases and 7 bases, there was a span of 17 bases.

A note on this clone: This same CDR3 is encoded by further DNA sequences in the sample. The chain links TRBV28 to TRBJ1-1, with D maybe TRBD1 (6 bases). V lost 3 bases and J lost 1, with 6 bases in between. The germline V gene encodes CDR1 MDHEN and CDR2 SYDVKM. The CDR3 sequence is 13 residues long. As DNA, the CDR3 is TGTGCCAGCAGTTTCAGGGGGAACACTGAAGCTTTCTTT. It codes for CASSFRGNTEAFF. The full variable domain, in which reference TRBV28 and TRBJ1-1 provide the parts outside the CDR3, is DVKVTQSSRYLVKRTGEKVFLECVQDMDHENMFWYRQDPGLGLRLIYFSYDVKMKEKGDIPEGYSVSREKKERFSLILESASTNQTSMYLCASSFRGNTEAFFGQGTRLTVV.

This sequence joins TRBV18 and TRBJ1-4; tentatively, D is TRBD1 (5 bases). V dropped 5 bases and J dropped 8 bases, with 18 bases sitting between them. This CDR3 spans 15 amino acids. Germline CDR1 reads KGHSH; CDR2 reads LQKENI. In nucleotides, the CDR3 is TGTGCCAGCTCATCAAAACAAGGGGCTGGGGAAAAACTGTTTTTT. This translates into CASSSKQGAGEKLFF.

The chain carries TRBV18 and TRBJ2-7, with D possibly TRBD1 on 5 matching bases. Germline lookup yields CDR1 KGHSH and CDR2 LQKENI. V was cut by 6 bases and J by 2 bases, with 17 bases left in between. The CDR3 is 15 amino acids. The CDR3 coding sequence is TGTGCCAGCTCCCCCATCTACAGGTTTGCCTACGAGCAGTACTTC. This translates into CASSPIYRFAYEQYF.

This chain connects TRBV9 to TRBJ2-2; TRBD2 agrees at 10 bases. CDR1 SGDLS and CDR2 YYNGEE come from the germline V gene. Germline trimming cut 3 bases from V and 0 bases from J; bases unmatched to any gene: 11. CDR3 length equals 19 residues. CDR3 nucleotide sequence: TGTGCCAGCAGCGGGCCGGGACTAGCGCAATTAACGAACACCGGGGAGCTGTTTTTT. Amino acids: CASSGPGLAQLTNTGELFF.

This chain joins TRBV19 and TRBJ1-3; no clear D gene. Germline V lookup: CDR1 LNHDA, CDR2 SQIVND (reference sequence). This CDR3 spans 12 amino acids. Trimming took off 8 bases at V and 3 bases at J, with 8 bases between the two ends. CDR3 region: CASRGLGNTIYF. DNA of the CDR3: TGTGCCAGTCGGGGTCTTGGAAACACCATATATTTT.

The genes are TRBV27 and TRBJ2-1; D possibly uses TRBD1 or TRBD2 (6 bases each). The V end was cut by 8 bases, the J end by 4 bases, with 12 bases between. Germline values: CDR1 MNHEY, CDR2 SMNVEV (reference sequence). The CDR3 sequence is 13 residues long. CDR3 sequence: CASGGGWYNEQFF. The CDR3 bases are TGTGCCAGCGGAGGGGGGTGGTACAATGAGCAGTTCTTC.

This chain uses TRBV7-2 with TRBJ1-5; 8 bases fit TRBD1. Per germline, CDR1 SGHTA and CDR2 FQGNSA. The CDR3 runs 17 residues. Trimming cost V 2 bases and J 7 bases; bases outside gene matches: 13. The CDR3 coding sequence is TGTGCCAGCAGCTTAAACGACAGGGGAGCTGCTGGGCAGCCCCAGCATTTT. Translating gives CASSLNDRGAAGQPQHF.

The rearrangement joins TRBV5-6 to TRBJ1-1; no firm D call. CDR3 length equals 13 residues. V was pared by 3 bases and J by 0 bases, with 6 bases between. From germline, CDR1 is SGHDT and CDR2 YYEEEE. The DNA of the CDR3 is TGTGCCAGCAGCTCGACCATGAACACTGAAGCTTTCTTT. Residues: CASSSTMNTEAFF. The full variable domain, with the rest looked up from reference TRBV5-6 and TRBJ1-1, is DAGVTQSPTHLIKTRGQQVTLRCSPKSGHDTVSWYQQALGQGPQFIFQYYEEEERQRGNFPDRFSGHQFPNYSSELNVNALLLGDSALYLCASSSTMNTEAFFGQGTRLTVV.

The chain joins TRBV28 to TRBJ2-7; 7 nucleotides agree with TRBD2. The germline CDR1 and CDR2 sequences are MDHEN and SYDVKM. The CDR3 loop spans 15 amino acids. The V gene end was trimmed by 6 bases and the J gene end by 3 bases; junction bases not matched to a gene: 11. In DNA, the CDR3 is TGTGCCAGCAGCGCCTATGGCGGGAGTAGCTACGAGCAGTACTTC. As protein: CASSAYGGSSYEQYF.

This chain connects TRBV18 to TRBJ1-3; tentative D call: TRBD1 (5 bases). The ends were cut back, 2 bases at V and 2 bases at J, with 10 bases in the middle. The germline V gene has CDR1 KGHSH and CDR2 LQKENI. The CDR3 is made up of 15 amino acids. The CDR3 nucleotides are TGTGCCAGCTCACCAGCAGGGCTTCCTGGAAACACCATATATTTT. This gives the protein CASSPAGLPGNTIYF.

The CDR3, as DNA: TGTGCCAGCAGCCAACAGACGGGGGGTCCCTACGAGCAGTACTTC. It yields the protein CASSQQTGGPYEQYF. The chain joins TRBV14 to TRBJ2-7, with TRBD2 identical over 7 bases. Germline V CDR1 and CDR2: SGHDN, FVKESK. The J segment lost 2 bases and the V segment lost 2 bases, leaving 6 bases of the junction unmatched. The CDR3 is made up of 15 amino acids.

V gene TRBV18 combines with J gene TRBJ2-7, with 8 bases identical to TRBD2. The trim removed 2 bases at V and 6 bases at J, leaving 9 bases unmatched. Germline V gene data show CDR1 as KGHSH and CDR2 as LQKENI. This CDR3 has 15 residues. The CDR3 region is CASSPIEAGAGEQYF. The CDR3 coding sequence is TGTGCCAGCTCACCAATCGAAGCGGGAGCTGGCGAGCAGTACTTC.

The chain is built from TRBV6-5 and TRBJ2-1; 7 bases are a match to TRBD2. This CDR3 spans 14 amino acids. J was trimmed by 5 bases and V by 2 bases; bases with no gene match: 3. Germline-derived CDR1 and CDR2 are MNHEY and SVGAGI. The CDR3 spells CASSYTGLHNEQFF. CDR3 nucleotide sequence: TGTGCCAGCAGTTACACGGGACTACACAATGAGCAGTTCTTC.

Notes on this clone: Other DNA sequences in the sample encode the same CDR3. The rearrangement uses TRBV5-1 and TRBJ2-2, with 8 nucleotides matching TRBD1. The length of the CDR3 is 16 residues. V trimming: 0 bases; J trimming: 1 base; junction bases outside the gene matches: 2. The V gene's germline CDR1 is SGHRS and CDR2 YFSETQ. The chain's CDR3 is CASSLAGQGNTGELFF. Written as DNA, the CDR3 is TGCGCCAGCAGCTTGGCCGGACAGGGGAACACCGGGGAGCTGTTTTTT.

The rearrangement uses TRBV29-1 and TRBJ2-1; 10 bases map to TRBD2. CDR3 length equals 18 residues. The J segment lost 4 bases and the V segment lost 2 bases, leaving 14 bases of the junction unmatched. CDR1 and CDR2 (germline): SQVTM, ANQGSEA. CDR3 nucleotides: TGCAGCGTTGAAAAGGGGGTCCCAGGACTAGCGGCTTACAATGAGCAGTTCTTC. Its protein product is CSVEKGVPGLAAYNEQFF.

The rearrangement joins TRBV30 to TRBJ2-7; the match to TRBD2 covers 7 bases. The CDR3 consists of 14 residues. Germline loops: CDR1 GTSNPN, CDR2 SVGIG (reference sequence). V shed 0 bases, J shed 5 bases, and the junction held 7 bases outside the gene matches. The CDR3 loop reads CAWSVRAGRDEQYF. The CDR3 DNA sequence: TGTGCCTGGAGTGTACGCGCAGGGAGGGACGAGCAGTACTTC. The whole variable domain, remainder taken from reference TRBV30 and TRBJ2-7, is SQTIHQWPATLVQPVGSPLSLECTVEGTSNPNLYWYRQAAGRGLQLLFYSVGIGQISSEVPQNLSASRPQDRQFILSSKKLLLSDSGFYLCAWSVRAGRDEQYFGPGTRLTVT.

J is TRBJ1-4 and V is TRBV28; perhaps TRBD1 as D (5 bases). The germline V gene has CDR1 MDHEN and CDR2 SYDVKM. The CDR3 length is 17 residues. V lost 5 bases and J 16 bases, leaving 32 bases between the germline ends. CDR3 bases: TGTGCCAGCAGTCCTACTCTAGACAGAACCAAACCTAAGGCACGGTTTTTT. Translating gives CASSPTLDRTKPKARFF.